The present T cell receptor beta chain was sequenced within a study of lymphopenia after photon versus proton radiotherapy. Overall study findings and caveats: Under photons, naive T cells and diversity fell while effector/memory populations rose. After the lymphocyte nadir, photon-treated repertoires showed oligoclonal expansion, especially of CD8+ Temra cells. Authors raise, but do not show, better survival with proton therapy.

Regarding this clone: Its antigen is as yet unknown.

The repertoire was sequenced with immunoSEQ multiplex PCR; TCRdb's copy has only in-frame clones and lacks some. The data hold about 70,000 clones, with roughly 92% observed a single time. Germline V lookup: CDR1 SGHVS, CDR2 FNYEAQ. The ends were cut back, 6 bases at V and 8 bases at J, with 20 bases in the middle. The CDR3 extends over 16 amino acids. This sample comprised peripheral blood, obtained from a patient treated with photon-based radiotherapy. This chain uses TRBV7-6 with TRBJ1-6, with D possibly being TRBD1 (5 bases). The TCR originated in a woman in her 40s with cholangiocarcinoma. The CDR3 sequence: CASSPAPGTQHSPLHF. The CDR3 bases are TGTGCCAGCAGTCCGGCCCCCGGGACTCAACATTCACCCCTCCACTTT.